The next 18 T cell receptor beta chains were all read from a single sample in a study of blood T cell repertoires in COVID-19. Clones were sequenced by immunoSEQ multiplex PCR, and TCRdb holds only the in-frame ones, with some missing. In the table there are about 150,000 clones, 75% to 90% of which are singletons. The sequenced sample consisted of peripheral blood. The receptors here all came from a woman aged 55-69 years with COVID-19, enrolled during active disease.

The gene calls are TRBV18 and TRBJ1-2, with TRBD1 matching over 10 bases. V lost 6 bases, J lost 8 bases, and 15 bases stayed unmatched. From germline, CDR1 is KGHSH and CDR2 LQKENI. CDR3 length: 16 amino acids. CDR3 coding DNA: TGTGCCAGCTCGCGAGGGACAGGGGACACAATTAGCGGCTACACCTTC. As protein: CASSRGTGDTISGYTF.

This chain connects TRBV15 to TRBJ2-4, with D perhaps TRBD2 (6 bases). This CDR3 has 15 residues. Germline assignment: CDR1 LNHNV and CDR2 YYDKDF (reference sequence). Trimming left V 0 bases short and J 9 bases short, with 15 bases between. CDR3 sequence: CATSRDRRGGFIQYF. The CDR3 DNA follows: TGTGCCACCAGCAGAGATCGGAGAGGAGGGTTCATTCAGTACTTC.

This clone was picked up a small number of times. The V gene is TRBV5-1, the J gene TRBJ2-7; 8 nucleotides agree with TRBD1. V was pared by 3 bases and J by 2 bases, with 4 bases of the junction left unmatched. CDR3 length equals 14 residues. Germline V lookup: CDR1 SGHRS, CDR2 YFSETQ. The CDR3 DNA sequence: TGCGCCAGCAGCTGGGGACAGGAACCCTACGAGCAGTACTTC. Translated: CASSWGQEPYEQYF.

This chain links TRBV2 with TRBJ2-5; D remains ambiguous. The germline V and J ends were trimmed by 1 base and 5 bases, with 11 bases remaining between them. This CDR3 is built from 14 residues. Germline V CDR1 and CDR2: SNHLY, FYNNEI. CDR3 protein: CASSEGVGVETQYF. As DNA, the CDR3 is TGTGCCAGCAGTGAAGGGGTAGGAGTGGAGACCCAGTACTTC.

The genes are TRBV18 and TRBJ2-1, with 9 bases identical to TRBD2. Germline V gene lookup returns CDR1 KGHSH and CDR2 LQKENI. The length of the CDR3 is 15 residues. The V segment lost 8 bases and the J segment 5 bases; nucleotides outside the gene matches: 10. The CDR3 bases are TGTGCCAGCCGACGGGGCGGGGGGGAAGACAATGAGCAGTTCTTC. This codes for CASRRGGGEDNEQFF.

This chain connects TRBV20-1 to TRBJ1-3; D possibly corresponds to TRBD1 (5 bases). V was cut by 5 bases and J by 7 bases, with 9 bases left in between. The germline CDR1 and CDR2 sequences are DFQATT and SNEGSKA (reference sequence). This CDR3 comprises 11 residues. The DNA of the CDR3 is TGCAGTGCTTGGGGGGATAACACCATATATTTT. Encoded protein: CSAWGDNTIYF.

The chain combines TRBV19 with TRBJ2-3, with 7 bases fitting TRBD1. Per the germline V gene, CDR1 is LNHDA and CDR2 is SQIVND (reference sequence). V was pared by 2 bases and J by 8 bases, with 10 bases of the junction left unmatched. The CDR3 is 15 residues long. DNA of the CDR3: TGTGCCAGTAGTATAACGGGACAGATAAGTGGTACGCAGTATTTT. It codes for CASSITGQISGTQYF.

The chain uses TRBV11-2 and TRBJ1-2; D not resolved. Looked up from germline, CDR1 is SGHAT and CDR2 is FQNNGV. Deletions cut 6 bases from V and 0 bases from J, with 8 bases between. This CDR3 contains 13 residues. The CDR3 nucleotides are TGTGCCAGCAGTCTCGGAGCTAACTATGGCTACACCTTC. Protein sequence: CASSLGANYGYTF.

This clone was detected many times. This sequence joins TRBV2 and TRBJ2-7; TRBD1 matches 11 bases. The CDR3 runs 15 residues. Trimming removed 4 bases from V and 2 bases from J; junction bases left unmatched: 4. Germline V gives CDR1 SNHLY, CDR2 FYNNEI. The CDR3 protein is CASSGGQGDAYEQYF. The DNA of the CDR3 is TGTGCCAGCAGTGGGGGACAGGGGGACGCCTACGAGCAGTACTTC. Full variable domain (missing parts from reference TRBV2 and TRBJ2-7): EPEVTQTPSHQVTQMGQEVILRCVPISNHLYFYWYRQILGQKVEFLVSFYNNEISEKSEIFDDQFSVERPDGSNFTLKIRSTKLEDSAMYFCASSGGQGDAYEQYFGPGTRLTVT.

This chain links TRBV19 with TRBJ2-3; D uncertain. V lost 3 bases, J lost 5 bases, and 12 bases lay in between. The CDR3 contains 14 residues. Germline-derived CDR1 and CDR2 are LNHDA and SQIVND (reference sequence). Written as DNA, the CDR3 is TGTGCCAGTAGTATCTACCTGTACGGAGATACGCAGTATTTT. It codes for CASSIYLYGDTQYF. The entire variable domain, with the rest obtained from reference TRBV19 and TRBJ2-3, is as follows: DGGITQSPKYLFRKEGQNVTLSCEQNLNHDAMYWYRQDPGQGLRLIYYSQIVNDFQKGDIAEGYSVSREKKESFPLTVTSAQKNPTAFYLCASSIYLYGDTQYFGPGTRLTVL.

Only one count was recorded for this clone. V usage is TRBV5-8 and J usage is TRBJ1-2, with 7 bases aligning to TRBD1. The CDR3 has 15 amino acids. The germline gives CDR1 SGHTS, CDR2 YDEGEE. V lost 3 bases to trimming and J lost 6 bases; unmatched junction nucleotides: 11. Here the CDR3 reads CASSSRDRVLDGYTF. CDR3 in DNA: TGTGCCAGCAGCTCGAGAGACAGGGTGCTAGATGGCTACACCTTC.

The chain couples TRBV18 to TRBJ1-2; 7 bases map to TRBD1. The ends lost 6 bases at V and 5 bases at J; junction bases unmatched: 9. The CDR3 totals 14 residues. Germline lookup yields CDR1 KGHSH and CDR2 LQKENI. The CDR3 region is CASSNQTGWYGYTF. CDR3 nucleotide sequence: TGTGCCAGCTCCAACCAGACAGGGTGGTATGGCTACACCTTC.

This chain joins TRBV10-3 and TRBJ1-5; maybe TRBD1 (5 bases). The germline gives CDR1 ENHRY, CDR2 SYGVKD. This CDR3 is built from 19 residues. V was clipped by 0 bases and J by 0 bases, with 18 bases between them. CDR3 bases: TGTGCCATCAGTGAGTCGGGAGGTTGGGGGTTTTATAGCAATCAGCCCCAGCATTTT. It encodes CAISESGGWGFYSNQPQHF.

The chain is built from TRBV14 and TRBJ1-2, with TRBD1 identical over 7 bases. The germline V gene has CDR1 SGHDN and CDR2 FVKESK. Trimming removed 0 bases from V and 8 bases from J; junction bases left unmatched: 6. The CDR3 runs to 14 residues. The CDR3 bases are TGTGCCAGCAGCCAAGAGGGCAGGGGGTTCGGCTACACCTTC. Amino acid sequence: CASSQEGRGFGYTF.

V and J are TRBV7-9 and TRBJ2-2; D gene unclear. The CDR3 extends over 15 amino acids. From germline, CDR1 is SEHNR and CDR2 FQNEAQ (reference sequence). V was shortened by 2 bases and J by 6 bases, with 13 bases between the two germline ends. DNA of the CDR3: TGTGCCAGCAGCTTAAGCGCCCGGTCGGCCGGGGAGCTGTTTTTT. As protein: CASSLSARSAGELFF.

The chain uses TRBV10-2 and TRBJ2-3; 10 nucleotides match TRBD2. The CDR3 has 16 residues. V lost 7 bases to trimming and J lost 6 bases; unmatched junction nucleotides: 13. Germline CDR1 is WSHSY and CDR2 is SAAADI. CDR3 region: CASNPFLGTSADTQYF. In DNA, the CDR3 is TGCGCCAGCAACCCCTTTCTGGGGACTAGCGCTGATACGCAGTATTTT.

The CDR3 coding sequence is TGTGCCAGCAGCTTGGAGCAGCGGACAGCCTCCTACGAGCAGTACTTC. This encodes CASSLEQRTASYEQYF. The J gene is TRBJ2-7, the V gene TRBV5-5, with D possibly matching TRBD1 (6 bases). The CDR3 is 16 amino acids. V was clipped by 0 bases and J by 0 bases, with 13 bases between them. From germline, CDR1 is SGHKS and CDR2 YYEKEE (reference sequence).

The chain links TRBV7-8 to TRBJ2-7; TRBD1 agrees at 9 bases. V gave up 1 base and J gave up 0 bases; unmatched junction bases: 10. The germline gives CDR1 SGHVS, CDR2 FQNEAQ. The CDR3 is 18 residues long. CDR3: CASSLEVSGTGFSYEQYF. The DNA of the CDR3 is TGTGCCAGCAGCTTAGAGGTCTCGGGGACAGGGTTCTCCTACGAGCAGTACTTC.